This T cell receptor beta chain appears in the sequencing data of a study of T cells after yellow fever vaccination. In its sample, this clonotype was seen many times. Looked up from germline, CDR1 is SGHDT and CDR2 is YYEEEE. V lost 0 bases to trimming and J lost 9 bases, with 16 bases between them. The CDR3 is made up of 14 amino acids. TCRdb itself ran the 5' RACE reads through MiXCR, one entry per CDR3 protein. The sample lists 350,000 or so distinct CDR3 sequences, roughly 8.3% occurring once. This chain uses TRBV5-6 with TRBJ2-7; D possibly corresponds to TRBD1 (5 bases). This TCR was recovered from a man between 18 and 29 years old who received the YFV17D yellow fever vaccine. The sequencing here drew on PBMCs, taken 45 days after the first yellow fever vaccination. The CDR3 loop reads CASSLVTAQLPQYF. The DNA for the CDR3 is TGTGCCAGCAGCTTGGTGACAGCACAACTCCCGCAGTACTTC.